This T cell receptor (beta chain) derives from a study of blood T cell repertoires in COVID-19. Study details: Researchers got acute and convalescent COVID-19 samples from the United States, Italy and Spain.

Authors' data handling: Amplifying reference gene primers gave estimates of nucleated cell counts. Data came from immunoSEQ multiplex PCR; TCRdb stores just in-frame clones and leaves some out. That table supplies the V and J calls and clone size; D and trimming were determined from the DNA. Of 95,000 to 150,000 clones in the sample, about 88% were seen once. Germline lookup yields CDR1 SGHNT and CDR2 YENEEA. Trimming left V 5 bases short and J 2 bases short, with 13 bases between. This CDR3 spans 15 amino acids. The clonotype was recovered from an elderly woman with acute or convalescent COVID-19. The chain links TRBV11-3 to TRBJ1-5; a weak D match, TRBD1 (6 bases). The sample taken for sequencing was peripheral blood. In DNA, the CDR3 is TGTGCCAGCAGCCAATCGAGGACAGGCAATCAGCCCCAGCATTTT. It is translated as CASSQSRTGNQPQHF.